Each of the 24 T cell receptor beta chains below was sequenced from the same sample in a study of shared clonotypes between healthy human individuals. Sequencing was performed with immunoSEQ multiplex PCR; in TCRdb, only in-frame clones are kept and a portion is missing. The table shows approximately 100,000 clones, with around 68% occurring only once. The sequenced sample was memory CD8+ T cells sorted from blood. Subset described: CD45RO+ cells pooled with CCR7-negative TemRA cells. The source of these receptors is a woman between 25 and 40 years old in good health.

The chain employs TRBV7-9 and TRBJ1-2; perhaps TRBD1 as D (5 bases). Germline lookup yields CDR1 SEHNR and CDR2 FQNEAQ (reference sequence). The CDR3 is made up of 13 amino acids. Trimming removed 6 bases at V and 2 bases at J, with 10 bases between. The CDR3 spells CASSWGKNYGYTF. DNA for the CDR3: TGTGCCAGCAGTTGGGGGAAGAACTATGGCTACACCTTC.

This chain joins TRBV9 and TRBJ2-7; a possible D gene is TRBD2 (6 bases). V lost 0 bases and J 5 bases, leaving 15 bases between the germline ends. The CDR3 is 15 amino acids. Per germline, CDR1 SGDLS and CDR2 YYNGEE. The CDR3 protein is CASSVAWGETNEQYF. In DNA form, the CDR3 reads TGTGCCAGCAGCGTAGCTTGGGGGGAGACCAACGAGCAGTACTTC.

In its sample, this clone was seen a few times. The genes are TRBV6-5 and TRBJ1-2, with a possible D match to TRBD1 (6 bases). CDR1 MNHEY and CDR2 SVGAGI come from the germline V gene. Trimming removed 2 bases from V and 2 bases from J, with 12 bases in between. CDR3 length equals 15 residues. The CDR3 is CASSYDGGANYGYTF. CDR3 bases: TGTGCCAGCAGTTACGATGGGGGGGCCAACTATGGCTACACCTTC.

V is TRBV18 and J is TRBJ2-3; D could derive from TRBD1 or TRBD2 (5 bases each). The ends were cut back, 4 bases at V and 3 bases at J, with 23 bases in the middle. Germline CDR1 reads KGHSH; CDR2 reads LQKENI. This CDR3 spans 18 amino acids. The CDR3 sequence: CASSLGYEQESGTDTQYF. The CDR3 DNA is TGTGCCAGCTCACTCGGATATGAACAGGAATCGGGGACAGATACGCAGTATTTT.

This chain connects TRBV5-6 to TRBJ2-1; D uncertain. The CDR3 covers 12 residues. Trimming shortened V by 2 bases and J by 4 bases, and 4 bases separated the two germline ends. Germline assignment: CDR1 SGHDT and CDR2 YYEEEE. CDR3 region: CASSLIYNEQFF. CDR3 DNA sequence: TGTGCCAGCAGCTTAATTTACAATGAGCAGTTCTTC.

The V gene is TRBV13, the J gene TRBJ2-7; D may be TRBD1 (5 bases). CDR1 PRHDT and CDR2 FYEKMQ come from the germline V gene (reference sequence). The CDR3 is made up of 15 amino acids. V lost 5 bases and J 3 bases, leaving 17 bases between the germline ends. The CDR3 reads CASSLEGADHYEQYF. CDR3 coding DNA: TGTGCCAGCAGCCTCGAAGGGGCGGATCACTACGAGCAGTACTTC.

V and J are TRBV5-1 and TRBJ2-7; 8 positions match TRBD1. Germline V gene lookup returns CDR1 SGHRS and CDR2 YFSETQ. J was trimmed by 7 bases and V by 4 bases; bases with no gene match: 13. CDR3 length: 15 amino acids. CDR3 residues: CASSLVTATGGEQYF. The CDR3 bases are TGCGCCAGCAGCCTTGTAACCGCTACAGGGGGTGAGCAGTACTTC.

This clone was counted a single time. The chain recombines TRBV20-1 with TRBJ2-1; TRBD2 might be the D (5 bases). Per the germline V gene, CDR1 is DFQATT and CDR2 is SNEGSKA (reference sequence). Trimming cost V 3 bases and J 9 bases, with 9 bases left between them. CDR3 length: 11 amino acids. CDR3 loop: CSASHGIEQFF. The CDR3 DNA follows: TGCAGTGCTAGTCACGGGATTGAGCAGTTCTTC.

This clone has at least ten counts. The chain has TRBV6-1 and TRBJ1-5, with a possible D match to TRBD1 (5 bases). The CDR3 has 14 amino acids. V was trimmed by 0 bases and J by 4 bases, leaving 7 bases between them. Germline values: CDR1 MNHNS, CDR2 SASEGT. The CDR3 loop reads CASSEAGGNQPQHF. Here the CDR3 DNA reads TGTGCCAGCAGTGAAGCTGGGGGAAATCAGCCCCAGCATTTT.

The chain joins TRBV13 to TRBJ2-3; no firm D call. The length of the CDR3 is 16 residues. Germline V CDR1 and CDR2: PRHDT, FYEKMQ (reference sequence). V dropped 1 base and J dropped 2 bases, with 13 bases sitting between them. DNA for the CDR3: TGTGCCAGCAGCTTAGCACTGGACGGCCCCACAGATACGCAGTATTTT. It encodes CASSLALDGPTDTQYF.

J is TRBJ1-2 and V is TRBV6-4; tentatively, D is TRBD1 (5 bases). Between the trimmed V and J ends, which lost 4 bases and 8 bases, there was a span of 23 bases. This CDR3 is 16 amino acids long. CDR1 is MRHNA, CDR2 SNTAGT, per germline. The CDR3 sequence: CASSATIRDGIPGYTF. The CDR3 DNA sequence: TGTGCCAGCAGTGCGACCATCCGGGACGGAATCCCCGGCTACACCTTC.

The chain couples TRBV2 to TRBJ2-3; D gene unclear. Germline CDR1 and CDR2: SNHLY and FYNNEI. Trimming removed 8 bases at V and 1 base at J, with 7 bases between. This CDR3 is 12 amino acids long. The CDR3 here is CASPPGTDTQYF. CDR3 DNA sequence: TGTGCCAGCCCGCCCGGCACAGATACGCAGTATTTT.

This clone occurred a few times. The chain carries TRBV2 and TRBJ2-2; D ambiguous. Trimming removed 0 bases from V and 7 bases from J, with 9 bases in between. In germline, CDR1 is SNHLY, CDR2 FYNNEI. This CDR3 has 14 residues. For the CDR3, the DNA is TGTGCCAGCAGTGAAGCAAGCTTGATCGGGGAGCTGTTTTTT. Protein product: CASSEASLIGELFF.

This clone came up once. This chain joins TRBV6-1 and TRBJ1-1; D is perhaps TRBD1 (5 bases). With 4 bases removed from V and 2 bases from J, the gap between germline ends came to 11 bases. This CDR3 region has 14 residues. The germline V gene has CDR1 MNHNS and CDR2 SASEGT. The CDR3 DNA sequence: TGTGCCAGCAGTGCCGGGGCGACCAACACTGAAGCTTTCTTT. Protein product: CASSAGATNTEAFF.

Within the sample, this clone is medium-sized. The V call is TRBV7-9, the J call TRBJ1-2; D gene unclear. Trimming removed 1 base from V and 1 base from J, with 1 base in between. The CDR3 totals 12 residues. Germline lookup yields CDR1 SEHNR and CDR2 FQNEAQ (reference sequence). CDR3 nucleotide sequence: TGTGCCAGCAGCTTAGATAACTATGGCTACACCTTC. This codes for CASSLDNYGYTF.

J is TRBJ2-1 and V is TRBV6-5; D is unclear. The CDR3 runs to 16 residues. Germline V gives CDR1 MNHEY, CDR2 SVGAGI. With 0 bases removed from V and 2 bases from J, the gap between germline ends came to 11 bases. CDR3 loop: CASSYSADFTYNEQFF. The CDR3 bases are TGTGCCAGCAGTTACTCAGCCGACTTTACCTACAATGAGCAGTTCTTC.

This clone was seen only once. V is TRBV4-2 and J is TRBJ2-3; 13 nucleotides match TRBD2. J was trimmed by 2 bases and V by 4 bases; bases with no gene match: 6. CDR1 is LGHNA, CDR2 YNFKEQ, per germline. There are 17 residues in the CDR3. The CDR3 DNA is TGTGCCAGCAGCCCCGGACTAGCGGGAGTGGCCACAGATACGCAGTATTTT. Encoded protein: CASSPGLAGVATDTQYF.

This chain joins TRBV9 and TRBJ1-2; TRBD1 is a possible D gene (5 bases). Trimming stripped 3 bases from V and 2 bases from J, with 14 bases between. Germline V CDR1 and CDR2: SGDLS, YYNGEE. The CDR3 runs 15 residues. DNA for the CDR3: TGTGCCAGCAGCGGCTGGGGGGGGACGAACTATGGCTACACCTTC. Protein: CASSGWGGTNYGYTF.

V is TRBV7-9 and J is TRBJ2-4; a possible D gene is TRBD1 (7 bases). CDR1 is SEHNR and CDR2 is FQNEAQ in the germline V gene (reference sequence). The ends were cut back, 5 bases at V and 9 bases at J, with 17 bases in the middle. This CDR3 spans 14 amino acids. DNA for the CDR3: TGTGCCAGCAGCCCTGGACAGGAGGGGGCCATTCAGTACTTC. Amino acid sequence: CASSPGQEGAIQYF.

This chain joins TRBV14 and TRBJ2-1; D may be TRBD2 (5 bases). CDR1 and CDR2 from the germline V gene are SGHDN and FVKESK. The CDR3 runs 19 residues. Trimming shortened V by 3 bases and J by 4 bases, and 25 bases separated the two germline ends. The CDR3 is CASSQGWRSRKLGYNEQFF. The CDR3 DNA is TGTGCCAGCAGCCAGGGCTGGAGGAGCAGGAAACTCGGTTACAATGAGCAGTTCTTC.

This clone was observed many times. CDR3 sequence: CASSDREANSPLHF. The CDR3 region has the DNA TGTGCCAGCAGTGACCGAGAGGCTAATTCACCCCTCCACTTT. The V call is TRBV6-4, the J call TRBJ1-6, with D unclear. This CDR3 comprises 14 residues. Germline CDR1 is MRHNA and CDR2 is SNTAGT. Trimming took 2 bases from V and 6 from J, leaving 8 bases between them.

This clone appeared many times. The V and J genes are TRBV5-6 and TRBJ2-7; possibly TRBD1 for D (6 bases). Germline loops: CDR1 SGHDT, CDR2 YYEEEE. Trimming pared 4 bases from V and 4 bases from J, leaving 18 bases between. This CDR3 is built from 15 residues. CDR3 in DNA: TGTGCCAGCAGCGCTAACAGGGAAATGACTTACGAGCAGTACTTC. Its protein product is CASSANREMTYEQYF.

This clone was observed once. This sequence joins TRBV5-1 and TRBJ1-1; D remains ambiguous. CDR1 and CDR2 (germline): SGHRS, YFSETQ. The CDR3 is 15 residues long. Between the trimmed V and J ends, which lost 2 bases and 0 bases, there was a span of 11 bases. CDR3 nucleotide sequence: TGCGCCAGCAGCTTCAACGGGCTGATGAACACTGAAGCTTTCTTT. This encodes CASSFNGLMNTEAFF. Using reference TRBV5-1 and TRBJ1-1 for the parts outside the CDR3, the full variable domain is KAGVTQTPRYLIKTRGQQVTLSCSPISGHRSVSWYQQTPGQGLQFLFEYFSETQRNKGNFPGRFSGRQFSNSRSEMNVSTLELGDSALYLCASSFNGLMNTEAFFGQGTRLTVV.

This chain connects TRBV5-8 to TRBJ1-4; weak D call: TRBD1 (6 bases). Germline values: CDR1 SGHTS, CDR2 YDEGEE. Deletions cut 7 bases from V and 6 bases from J, with 13 bases between. The CDR3 has 13 amino acids. Written as DNA, the CDR3 is TGTGCCAGCCGGGAACAGGGATATGAAAAACTGTTTTTT. Its protein is CASREQGYEKLFF.